This T cell receptor beta chain was sequenced for a study of neurological immune-mediated disorders. The germline V gene encodes CDR1 MNHEY and CDR2 SMNVEV (reference sequence). The ends were cut back, 5 bases at V and 7 bases at J, with 16 bases in the middle. The length of the CDR3 is 14 residues. Of note for this clonotype: Its matching antigen is unknown.

Stated time point: longitudinal time-point 3. Notes on the study in general: The absence of shared CDR3 amino acid sequences among expanded clones across subjects suggests private repertoires in all groups.

From 15-18 subjects, every sequencing run obtained over 170 million TCR-beta sequences. TCRdb reprocessed the 5' RACE reads via MiXCR and lists one record per CDR3 protein. Of around 97,000 distinct CDR3 sequences listed, 10% to 13% are singletons. The receptor was isolated from a female donor with HTLV-1-associated myelopathy (HAM/TSP). The V and J genes are TRBV27 and TRBJ2-3; perhaps D is TRBD1 or TRBD2 (5 bases each). Material for sequencing was PBMCs. The CDR3 spells CASSTRDARNTQYF. The CDR3 DNA reads TGTGCCAGCAGTACCCGGGACGCTCGAAATACGCAGTATTTT.